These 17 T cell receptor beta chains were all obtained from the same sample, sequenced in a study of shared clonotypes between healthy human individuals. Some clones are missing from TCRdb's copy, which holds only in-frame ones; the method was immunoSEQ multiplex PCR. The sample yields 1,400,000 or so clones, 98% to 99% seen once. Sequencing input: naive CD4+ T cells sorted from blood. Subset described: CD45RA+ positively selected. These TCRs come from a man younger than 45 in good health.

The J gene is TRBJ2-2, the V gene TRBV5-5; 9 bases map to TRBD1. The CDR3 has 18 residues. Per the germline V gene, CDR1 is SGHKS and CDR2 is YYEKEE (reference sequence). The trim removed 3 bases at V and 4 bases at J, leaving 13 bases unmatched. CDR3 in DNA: TGTGCCAGCAGCTGGGTTACCGGGACAGGGAAGATCACCGGGGAGCTGTTTTTT. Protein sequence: CASSWVTGTGKITGELFF.

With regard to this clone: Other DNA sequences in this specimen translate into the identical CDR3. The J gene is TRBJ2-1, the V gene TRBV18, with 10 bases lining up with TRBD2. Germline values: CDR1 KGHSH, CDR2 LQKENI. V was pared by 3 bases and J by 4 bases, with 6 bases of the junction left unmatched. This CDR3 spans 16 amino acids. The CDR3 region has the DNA TGTGCCAGCTCACCCAGGACTAGCGGAAATTACAATGAGCAGTTCTTC. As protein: CASSPRTSGNYNEQFF.

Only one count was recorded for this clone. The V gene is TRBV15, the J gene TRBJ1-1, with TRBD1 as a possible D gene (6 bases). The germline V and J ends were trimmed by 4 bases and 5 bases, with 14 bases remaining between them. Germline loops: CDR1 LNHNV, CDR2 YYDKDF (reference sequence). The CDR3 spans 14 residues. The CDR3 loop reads CATSNRTGRTEAFF. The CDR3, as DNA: TGTGCCACCAGCAACCGAACAGGGAGGACTGAAGCTTTCTTT.

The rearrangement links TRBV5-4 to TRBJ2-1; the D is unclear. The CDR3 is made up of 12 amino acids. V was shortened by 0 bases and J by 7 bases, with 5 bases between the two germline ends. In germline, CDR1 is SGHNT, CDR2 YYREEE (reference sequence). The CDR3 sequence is CASSLDSNEQFF. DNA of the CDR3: TGTGCCAGCAGCTTGGACTCAAATGAGCAGTTCTTC.

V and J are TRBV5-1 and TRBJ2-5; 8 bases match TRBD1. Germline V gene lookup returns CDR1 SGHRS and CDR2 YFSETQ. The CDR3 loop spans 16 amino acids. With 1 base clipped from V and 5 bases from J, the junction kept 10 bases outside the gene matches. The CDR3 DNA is TGCGCCAGCAGCTTGAGCAGGGGGCCTGGGTTGGAGACCCAGTACTTC. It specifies CASSLSRGPGLETQYF.

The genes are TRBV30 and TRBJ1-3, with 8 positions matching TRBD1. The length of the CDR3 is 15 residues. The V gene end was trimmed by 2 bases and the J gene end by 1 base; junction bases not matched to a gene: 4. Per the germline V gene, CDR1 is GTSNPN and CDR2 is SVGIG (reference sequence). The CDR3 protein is CAWSRTGGSGNTIYF. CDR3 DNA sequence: TGTGCCTGGAGTAGAACAGGGGGGTCTGGAAACACCATATATTTT.

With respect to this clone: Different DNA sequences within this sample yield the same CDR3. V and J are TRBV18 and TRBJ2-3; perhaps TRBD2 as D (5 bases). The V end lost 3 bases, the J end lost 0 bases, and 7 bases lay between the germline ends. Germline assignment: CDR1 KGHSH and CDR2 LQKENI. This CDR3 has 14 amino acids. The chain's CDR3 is CASSPGGSTDTQYF. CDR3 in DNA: TGTGCCAGCTCACCCGGAGGAAGCACAGATACGCAGTATTTT.

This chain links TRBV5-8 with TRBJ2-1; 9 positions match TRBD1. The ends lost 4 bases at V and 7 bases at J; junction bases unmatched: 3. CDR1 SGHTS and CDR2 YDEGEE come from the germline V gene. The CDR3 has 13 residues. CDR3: CASSRDRANEQFF. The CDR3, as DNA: TGTGCCAGCAGCAGGGACAGGGCAAATGAGCAGTTCTTC. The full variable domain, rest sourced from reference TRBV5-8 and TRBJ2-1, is EAGVTQSPTHLIKTRGQQATLRCSPISGHTSVYWYQQALGLGLQFLLWYDEGEERNRGNFPPRFSGRQFPNYSSELNVNALELEDSALYLCASSRDRANEQFFGPGTRLTVL.

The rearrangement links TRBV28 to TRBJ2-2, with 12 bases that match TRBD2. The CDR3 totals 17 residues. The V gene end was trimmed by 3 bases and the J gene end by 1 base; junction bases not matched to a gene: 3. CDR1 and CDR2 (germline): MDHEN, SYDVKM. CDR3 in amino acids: CASSFTSGRQNTGELFF. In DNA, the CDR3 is TGTGCCAGCAGTTTCACTAGCGGGAGGCAGAACACCGGGGAGCTGTTTTTT.

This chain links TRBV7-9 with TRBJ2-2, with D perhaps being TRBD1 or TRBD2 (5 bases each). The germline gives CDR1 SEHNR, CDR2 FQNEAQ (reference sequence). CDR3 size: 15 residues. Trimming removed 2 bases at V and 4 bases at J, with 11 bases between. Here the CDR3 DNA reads TGTGCCAGCAGCTTAAGAAGGGACCCCACCGGGGAGCTGTTTTTT. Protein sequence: CASSLRRDPTGELFF. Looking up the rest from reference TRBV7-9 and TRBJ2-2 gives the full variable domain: DTGVSQNPRHKITKRGQNVTFRCDPISEHNRLYWYRQTLGQGPEFLTYFQNEAQLEKSRLLSDRFSAERPKGSFSTLEIQRTEQGDSAMYLCASSLRRDPTGELFFGEGSRLTVL.

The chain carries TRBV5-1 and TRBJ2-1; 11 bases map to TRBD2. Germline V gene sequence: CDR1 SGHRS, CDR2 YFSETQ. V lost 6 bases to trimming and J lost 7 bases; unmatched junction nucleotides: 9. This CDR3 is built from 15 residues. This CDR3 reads CASNNAGTSGNEQFF. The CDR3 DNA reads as TGCGCCAGCAACAACGCCGGGACTAGCGGAAATGAGCAGTTCTTC.

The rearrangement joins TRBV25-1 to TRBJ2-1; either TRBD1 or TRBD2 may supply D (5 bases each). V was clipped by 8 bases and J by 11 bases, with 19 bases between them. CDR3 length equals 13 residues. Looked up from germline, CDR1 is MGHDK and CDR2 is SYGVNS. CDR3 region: CASGEPGTGKQFF. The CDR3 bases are TGTGCCAGCGGAGAACCCGGGACCGGGAAGCAGTTCTTC.

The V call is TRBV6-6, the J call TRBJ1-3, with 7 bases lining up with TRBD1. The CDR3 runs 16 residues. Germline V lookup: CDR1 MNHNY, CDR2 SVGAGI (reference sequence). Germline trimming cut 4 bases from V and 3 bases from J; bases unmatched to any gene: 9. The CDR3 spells CASSSATGTFGNTIYF. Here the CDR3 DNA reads TGTGCCAGCAGTTCCGCGACAGGGACATTTGGAAACACCATATATTTT.

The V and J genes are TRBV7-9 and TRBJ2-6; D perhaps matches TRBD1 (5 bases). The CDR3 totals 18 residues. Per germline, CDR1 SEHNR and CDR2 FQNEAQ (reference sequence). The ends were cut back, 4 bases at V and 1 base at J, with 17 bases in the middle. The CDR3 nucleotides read TGTGCCAGCAGCTCGTCAGTGGGGCATGGGTCTGGGGCCAACGTCCTGACTTTC. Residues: CASSSSVGHGSGANVLTF.

CDR3: CASSLGGAFTEAFF. The CDR3 coding sequence is TGTGCCAGCAGCTTGGGAGGGGCCTTCACTGAAGCTTTCTTT. The rearrangement links TRBV5-4 to TRBJ1-1, with a tentative D call TRBD1 (5 bases). This CDR3 is built from 14 residues. Germline values: CDR1 SGHNT, CDR2 YYREEE (reference sequence). V lost 0 bases, J lost 4 bases, and 10 bases lay in between.

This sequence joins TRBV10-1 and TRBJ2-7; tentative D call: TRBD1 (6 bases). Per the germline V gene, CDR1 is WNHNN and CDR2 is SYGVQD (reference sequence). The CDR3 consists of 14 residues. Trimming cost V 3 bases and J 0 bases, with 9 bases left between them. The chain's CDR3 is CASSDGGPSYEQYF. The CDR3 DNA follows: TGCGCCAGCAGTGATGGGGGCCCCTCCTACGAGCAGTACTTC.

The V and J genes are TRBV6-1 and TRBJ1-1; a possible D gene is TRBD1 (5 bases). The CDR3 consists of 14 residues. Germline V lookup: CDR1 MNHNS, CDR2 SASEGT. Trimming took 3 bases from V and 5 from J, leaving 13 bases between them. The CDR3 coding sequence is TGTGCCAGCAGTGAGGGGGGGGTTCGAACTGAAGCTTTCTTT. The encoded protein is CASSEGGVRTEAFF.